These 5 T cell receptor beta chains share one sample of origin, sequenced in a study of cytomegalovirus exposure and HLA in healthy donors. Repertoires were generated with immunoSEQ multiplex PCR, while TCRdb's copy carries only in-frame clones and drops some. Of more than 200,000 clones listed, more than 85% were seen once; the top ten hold around 13%. The specimen sequenced was PBMCs. These receptors originate from a man younger than 35 in good health and CMV-seropositive.

This clone was detected many times. The chain links TRBV2 to TRBJ2-3; TRBD2 is a possible D gene (5 bases). Germline V gives CDR1 SNHLY, CDR2 FYNNEI. V dropped 4 bases and J dropped 4 bases, with 15 bases sitting between them. This CDR3 spans 15 amino acids. CDR3 DNA: TGTGCCAGCAGTGTTTTTCGGGAAAGCGCAGATACGCAGTATTTT. Translating it yields CASSVFRESADTQYF.

The chain combines TRBV4-2 with TRBJ1-5; D ambiguous. Germline values: CDR1 LGHNA, CDR2 YNFKEQ. With 0 bases removed from V and 4 bases from J, the gap between germline ends came to 10 bases. The CDR3 length is 15 residues. The CDR3 loop is CASSQDPGENQPQHF. The CDR3 DNA reads TGTGCCAGCAGCCAAGATCCGGGAGAGAATCAGCCCCAGCATTTT.

This rearrangement joins TRBV27 to TRBJ1-2; 7 bases match TRBD1. The ends lost 2 bases at V and 7 bases at J; junction bases unmatched: 10. The CDR3 has 15 amino acids. Germline V gives CDR1 MNHEY, CDR2 SMNVEV (reference sequence). The chain's CDR3 is CASSLVRQGVIGYTF. CDR3 nucleotides: TGTGCCAGCAGTTTAGTTCGGCAGGGGGTAATTGGCTACACCTTC.

The chain links TRBV27 to TRBJ2-1; TRBD2 aligns across 7 bases. Germline V CDR1 and CDR2: MNHEY, SMNVEV (reference sequence). This CDR3 has 13 residues. V lost 2 bases to trimming and J lost 8 bases; unmatched junction nucleotides: 3. CDR3 nucleotides: TGTGCCAGCAGTTTACTAGGGAGGGATGAGCAGTTCTTC. Translating it yields CASSLLGRDEQFF.

The chain has TRBV7-2 and TRBJ1-2; D is ambiguous. This CDR3 is 15 amino acids long. The germline CDR1 and CDR2 sequences are SGHTA and FQGNSA. V lost 5 bases, J lost 0 bases, and 13 bases lay in between. The CDR3 bases are TGTGCCAGCAGCCCCCGAACTCCCCCTAACTATGGCTACACCTTC. Residues: CASSPRTPPNYGYTF. The full variable domain, in which reference TRBV7-2 and TRBJ1-2 provide the parts outside the CDR3, is GAGVSQSPSNKVTEKGKDVELRCDPISGHTALYWYRQSLGQGLEFLIYFQGNSAPDKSGLPSDRFSAERTGGSVSTLTIQRTQQEDSAVYLCASSPRTPPNYGYTFGSGTRLTVV.